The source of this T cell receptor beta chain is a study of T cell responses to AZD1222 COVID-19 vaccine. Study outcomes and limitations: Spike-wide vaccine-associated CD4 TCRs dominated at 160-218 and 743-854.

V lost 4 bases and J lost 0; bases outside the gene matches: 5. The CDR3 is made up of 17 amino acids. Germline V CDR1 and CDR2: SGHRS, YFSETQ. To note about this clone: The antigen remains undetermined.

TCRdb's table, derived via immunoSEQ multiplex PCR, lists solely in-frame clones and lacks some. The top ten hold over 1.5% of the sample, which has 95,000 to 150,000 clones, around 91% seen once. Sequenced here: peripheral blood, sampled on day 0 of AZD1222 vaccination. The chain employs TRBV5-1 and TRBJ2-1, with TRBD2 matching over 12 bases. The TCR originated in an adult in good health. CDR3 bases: TGCGCCAGCAGCCCTTCGACTAGCGGGAGCTCCTACAATGAGCAGTTCTTC. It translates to CASSPSTSGSSYNEQFF.